This TCR beta chain was sequenced in a study of T cell changes during pregnancy in multiple sclerosis. Assay: immunoSEQ multiplex PCR; the TCRdb copy retains only in-frame clones and omits some. This sample has tens of thousands of clones, with about 92% found just once. This CDR3 is 12 amino acids long. V was clipped by 1 base and J by 12 bases; unmatched bases: 8. Per the germline V gene, CDR1 is GTSNPN and CDR2 is SVGIG (reference sequence). The receptor was derived from a female donor with multiple sclerosis, enrolled in a pregnancy study. The source material was peripheral blood, sampled after pregnancy. The chain recombines TRBV30 with TRBJ1-1; 7 bases map to TRBD1. The CDR3 region is CAWSDDTGVPFF. Written as DNA, the CDR3 is TGTGCCTGGAGTGATGATACAGGGGTCCCTTTCTTT. Together with reference TRBV30 and TRBJ1-1, the CDR3 gives the full variable domain: SQTIHQWPATLVQPVGSPLSLECTVEGTSNPNLYWYRQAAGRGLQLLFYSVGIGQISSEVPQNLSASRPQDRQFILSSKKLLLSDSGFYLCAWSDDTGVPFFGQGTRLTVV.